One and the same sample provided the 25 T cell receptor beta chains below, sequenced in a study of T cells after yellow fever vaccination. TCRdb redid the calling of the 5' RACE reads with MiXCR, one entry per CDR3 protein. The table shows approximately 610,000 distinct CDR3 sequences, with about 15% occurring only once. The specimen was PBMCs, collected roughly 5 days after the first yellow fever vaccination. The receptors here all came from a man between 18 and 35 years old who received the YFV17D yellow fever vaccine.

This clonotype was observed a handful of times. This rearrangement joins TRBV4-2 to TRBJ2-1; perhaps TRBD2 as D (7 bases). The CDR3 length is 16 residues. Germline loops: CDR1 LGHNA, CDR2 YNFKEQ. Trimming stripped 1 base from V and 5 bases from J, with 15 bases between. The DNA of the CDR3 is TGTGCCAGCAGCCAAGTAGAGGGGGGGGGAGACAATGAGCAGTTCTTC. The encoded protein is CASSQVEGGGDNEQFF.

This clonotype was seen repeatedly, ten times or more. The chain's CDR3 is CASSYLRGDEQFF. CDR3 sequence (DNA): TGTGCCAGCAGTTACTTGAGGGGCGATGAGCAGTTCTTC. The genes are TRBV6-2 or TRBV6-3 and TRBJ2-1; D tentatively fits TRBD1 or TRBD2 (5 bases each). Per germline, CDR1 MNHEY and CDR2 SVGEGT. Trimming removed 1 base from V and 8 bases from J, with 9 bases in between. The CDR3 has 13 amino acids.

The chain joins TRBV18 to TRBJ1-2; D is perhaps TRBD1 (6 bases). CDR1 and CDR2 from the germline V gene are KGHSH and LQKENI. The CDR3 length is 15 residues. V was clipped by 5 bases and J by 0 bases, with 13 bases between them. CDR3: CASSAQGTSNYGYTF. As DNA, the CDR3 is TGTGCCAGCTCAGCACAGGGAACTTCTAACTATGGCTACACCTTC. Full variable domain (missing parts from reference TRBV18 and TRBJ1-2): NAGVMQNPRHLVRRRGQEARLRCSPMKGHSHVYWYRQLPEEGLKFMVYLQKENIIDESGMPKERFSAEFPKEGPSILRIQQVVRGDSAAYFCASSAQGTSNYGYTFGSGTRLTVV.

The chain carries TRBV20-1 and TRBJ2-1, with 10 nucleotides matching TRBD2. This CDR3 comprises 17 residues. Germline V gene lookup returns CDR1 DFQATT and CDR2 SNEGSKA (reference sequence). J lost 0 bases, V lost 6 bases, and 11 bases had no gene match. CDR3 residues: CSAQLAGRSSSYNEQFF. Written as DNA, the CDR3 is TGCAGTGCCCAACTAGCGGGGAGATCGAGCTCCTACAATGAGCAGTTCTTC.

The chain has TRBV7-2 and TRBJ2-1, with a weak D call TRBD2 (6 bases). The germline CDR1 and CDR2 sequences are SGHTA and FQGNSA. V was shortened by 1 base and J by 0 bases, with 10 bases between the two germline ends. This CDR3 region has 16 residues. CDR3 in amino acids: CASSLVGGSSYNEQFF. The CDR3 DNA follows: TGTGCCAGCAGCTTAGTGGGGGGAAGCTCCTACAATGAGCAGTTCTTC.

The table lists this clonotype with a few counts. The V call is TRBV12-5, the J call TRBJ2-1; unclear D gene. The CDR3 covers 16 residues. CDR1 is LGHNT and CDR2 is FRNRAP in the germline V gene. V lost 1 base, J lost 0 bases, and 10 bases lay in between. The CDR3 nucleotides read TGTGCTAGTGGTTTGGGTCGACAAAGCTCCTACAATGAGCAGTTCTTC. Protein sequence: CASGLGRQSSYNEQFF. Looking up the rest from reference TRBV12-5 and TRBJ2-1 gives the full variable domain: DARVTQTPRHKVTEMGQEVTMRCQPILGHNTVFWYRQTMMQGLELLAYFRNRAPLDDSGMPKDRFSAEMPDATLATLKIQPSEPRDSAVYFCASGLGRQSSYNEQFFGPGTRLTVL.

Only a few counts were recorded for this clonotype. This chain joins TRBV7-2 and TRBJ1-1; tentatively, D is TRBD1 (6 bases). Germline CDR1 and CDR2: SGHTA and FQGNSA. The V end was cut by 5 bases, the J end by 2 bases, with 15 bases between. The CDR3 contains 15 residues. CDR3 in DNA: TGTGCCAGCAGCCCCCTGACAGGAATCAACACTGAAGCTTTCTTT. Amino acids: CASSPLTGINTEAFF.

This chain connects TRBV6-4 to TRBJ2-1; the D gene is possibly TRBD2 (5 bases). V lost 6 bases, J lost 10 bases, and 13 bases lay in between. CDR1 MRHNA and CDR2 SNTAGT come from the germline V gene. This CDR3 is 12 amino acids long. The CDR3 here is CASRAGRVEQFF. The CDR3 nucleotides read TGTGCCAGCAGGGCGGGCCGCGTAGAGCAGTTCTTC.

CDR3 residues: CAAIRLGLAHQETQYF. The DNA for the CDR3 is TGCGCCGCCATACGGCTGGGACTAGCGCACCAAGAGACCCAGTACTTC. The chain uses TRBV23-1 and TRBJ2-5; 10 bases are shared with TRBD2. TRBV23-1 is labeled an ORF, and its function is uncertain. V lost 11 bases and J lost 0; bases outside the gene matches: 12. The CDR3 runs to 16 residues.

CDR3 amino acids: CASSLGQDNQYF. DNA for the CDR3: TGTGCCAGCAGCTTAGGGCAGGATAATCAGTACTTC. This chain uses TRBV13 with TRBJ2-7; no definite D call. Germline V gene sequence: CDR1 PRHDT, CDR2 FYEKMQ (reference sequence). This CDR3 comprises 12 residues. V was pared by 0 bases and J by 10 bases, with 10 bases between.

CDR3 amino acids: CASSPGDSRVTGELFF. Written as DNA, the CDR3 is TGCGCCAGCAGCCCGGGGGACAGTAGAGTCACCGGGGAGCTGTTTTTT. The chain is built from TRBV5-1 and TRBJ2-2; a possible D gene is TRBD1 (7 bases). CDR3 length: 16 residues. Per the germline V gene, CDR1 is SGHRS and CDR2 is YFSETQ. Trimming took 4 bases from V and 4 from J, leaving 17 bases between them. Variable domain in full (rest from reference TRBV5-1 and TRBJ2-2): KAGVTQTPRYLIKTRGQQVTLSCSPISGHRSVSWYQQTPGQGLQFLFEYFSETQRNKGNFPGRFSGRQFSNSRSEMNVSTLELGDSALYLCASSPGDSRVTGELFFGEGSRLTVL.

The chain is built from TRBV19 and TRBJ2-3; D unresolved. Looked up from germline, CDR1 is LNHDA and CDR2 is SQIVND (reference sequence). The CDR3 loop spans 15 amino acids. Trimming removed 4 bases from V and 0 bases from J, with 11 bases in between. The CDR3, as DNA: TGTGCCAGTAGTACTCCCTGGCCTAGCACAGATACGCAGTATTTT. This codes for CASSTPWPSTDTQYF.

In this sample, this clonotype turned up many times. The chain recombines TRBV12-3 or TRBV12-4 with TRBJ2-2; 8 bases line up with TRBD1. The CDR3 extends over 17 amino acids. V lost 9 bases to trimming and J lost 4 bases; unmatched junction nucleotides: 16. CDR3 protein: CASKPPAGTGRTGELFF. CDR3 in DNA: TGTGCCAGTAAACCGCCCGCCGGGACAGGACGCACCGGGGAGCTGTTTTTT.

This clonotype was counted at least ten times. The chain carries TRBV5-1 and TRBJ2-7; unclear D gene. Between the trimmed V and J ends, which lost 4 bases and 4 bases, there was a span of 9 bases. CDR1 is SGHRS, CDR2 YFSETQ, per germline. The CDR3 is 12 residues long. The CDR3 spells CASSRTEYEQYF. CDR3 sequence (DNA): TGCGCCAGCAGCCGAACAGAATACGAGCAGTACTTC.

This clonotype was seen a few times. V gene TRBV5-1 combines with J gene TRBJ1-1; D unresolved. This CDR3 is built from 15 residues. The germline V gene has CDR1 SGHRS and CDR2 YFSETQ. Trimming took 0 bases from V and 4 from J, leaving 13 bases between them. The CDR3 protein is CASSLELSTGTEAFF. CDR3 nucleotides: TGCGCCAGCAGCTTGGAGCTGAGTACGGGCACTGAAGCTTTCTTT.

This clonotype was seen at least ten times. The chain joins TRBV5-1 to TRBJ2-1; the D is unclear. The CDR3 loop spans 14 amino acids. Germline lookup yields CDR1 SGHRS and CDR2 YFSETQ. The V end lost 5 bases, the J end lost 0 bases, and 9 bases lay between the germline ends. CDR3 residues: CASSGFSSYNEQFF. Written as DNA, the CDR3 is TGCGCCAGCAGTGGGTTTAGCTCCTACAATGAGCAGTTCTTC.

The genes are TRBV29-1 and TRBJ2-2; 11 bases agree with TRBD2. Looked up from germline, CDR1 is SQVTM and CDR2 is ANQGSEA. V lost 4 bases and J lost 6; bases outside the gene matches: 7. The CDR3 totals 15 residues. The CDR3 reads CSVVISGGAAGELFF. CDR3 DNA: TGCAGCGTTGTTATTAGCGGGGGGGCCGCCGGGGAGCTGTTTTTT.

J is TRBJ1-1 and V is TRBV5-1; the D is unclear. This CDR3 is built from 16 residues. V lost 4 bases to trimming and J lost 1 base, with 17 bases between them. CDR1 is SGHRS, CDR2 YFSETQ, per germline. CDR3 loop: CASSPWGGPRNTEAFF. CDR3 DNA: TGCGCCAGCAGCCCCTGGGGAGGGCCCAGGAACACTGAAGCTTTCTTT.

Only one count was recorded for this clonotype. V gene TRBV7-9 combines with J gene TRBJ2-5; the D gene is possibly TRBD1 (5 bases). Between the trimmed V and J ends, which lost 5 bases and 4 bases, there was a span of 17 bases. There are 15 residues in the CDR3. The V gene's germline CDR1 is SEHNR and CDR2 FQNEAQ (reference sequence). The CDR3 nucleotides are TGTGCCAGCAGCCGTGGGGCAGACGGGCTAGAGACCCAGTACTTC. Translated: CASSRGADGLETQYF.

This clonotype was observed a few times. J is TRBJ2-1 and V is TRBV6-2 or TRBV6-3; a possible D gene is TRBD2 (7 bases). Germline V gene data show CDR1 as MNHEY and CDR2 as SVGEGT. Trimming shortened V by 2 bases and J by 10 bases, and 21 bases separated the two germline ends. The CDR3 covers 16 residues. CDR3 coding DNA: TGTGCCAGCAGTTACGGAGGGGGGGGCCAAGGGAGGGAGCAGTTCTTC. Its translation is CASSYGGGGQGREQFF.

This clonotype has only a few counts. This chain links TRBV18 with TRBJ2-7, with 7 bases that match TRBD1. V shed 3 bases, J shed 2 bases, and the junction held 4 bases outside the gene matches. This CDR3 has 14 amino acids. From germline, CDR1 is KGHSH and CDR2 LQKENI. CDR3: CASSPATGPYEQYV. CDR3 bases: TGTGCCAGCTCACCTGCGACAGGGCCCTACGAGCAGTACGTC.

The chain uses TRBV19 and TRBJ1-1; D is perhaps TRBD1 (5 bases). The germline V and J ends were trimmed by 0 bases and 9 bases, with 11 bases remaining between them. This CDR3 is 13 amino acids long. The germline CDR1 and CDR2 sequences are LNHDA and SQIVND (reference sequence). The DNA of the CDR3 is TGTGCCAGTAGTATAGATTGGGGGAAGAAAGCTTTCTTT. It encodes CASSIDWGKKAFF.

The chain links TRBV9 to TRBJ2-3; 10 bases are a match to TRBD1. The germline gives CDR1 SGDLS, CDR2 YYNGEE. The trim removed 7 bases at V and 2 bases at J, leaving 13 bases unmatched. The CDR3 has 17 amino acids. CDR3 sequence: CASSGGSGQGVTDTQYF. The CDR3 DNA is TGTGCCAGCTCAGGGGGCTCAGGACAGGGGGTCACAGATACGCAGTATTTT.

This clonotype was observed many times. This rearrangement joins TRBV15 to TRBJ2-2; D is unresolved. V was cut by 0 bases and J by 0 bases, with 14 bases left in between. In germline, CDR1 is LNHNV, CDR2 YYDKDF (reference sequence). CDR3 size: 18 residues. DNA for the CDR3: TGTGCCACCAGCAGAGAAAGTTTGCAGGCAGCGAACACCGGGGAGCTGTTTTTT. Protein product: CATSRESLQAANTGELFF.

The sample holds a few counts of this clonotype. A read error may account for a junction end that differs from germline. The genes are TRBV7-9 and TRBJ2-7; D gene unclear. This CDR3 spans 12 amino acids. CDR1 is SEHNR and CDR2 is FQNEAQ in the germline V gene (reference sequence). CDR3 loop: CASTLDREEQYF. The CDR3 bases are TGTGCCAGCACCTTAGACCGCGAAGAGCAGTACTTC.